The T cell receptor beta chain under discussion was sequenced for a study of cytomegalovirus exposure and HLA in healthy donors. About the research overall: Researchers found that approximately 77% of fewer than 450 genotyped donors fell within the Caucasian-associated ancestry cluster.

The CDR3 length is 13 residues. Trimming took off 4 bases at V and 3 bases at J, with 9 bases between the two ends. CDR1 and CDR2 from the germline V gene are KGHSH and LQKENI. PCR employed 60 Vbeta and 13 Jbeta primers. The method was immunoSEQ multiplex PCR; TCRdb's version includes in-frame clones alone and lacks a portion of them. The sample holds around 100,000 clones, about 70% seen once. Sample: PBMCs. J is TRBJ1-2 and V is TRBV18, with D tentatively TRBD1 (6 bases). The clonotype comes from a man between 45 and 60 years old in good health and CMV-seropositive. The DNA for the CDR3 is TGTGCCAGCTCACTACAGGGATACTATGGCTACACCTTC. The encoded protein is CASSLQGYYGYTF.